This T cell receptor beta chain was sequenced for a study of early T cells in non-severe SARS-CoV-2 infection. Each CDR3 protein is one row after TCRdb ran MiXCR on the 5' RACE reads. The sample lists some 91,000 distinct CDR3 sequences; roughly 9.6% were seen once. Trimming shortened V by 5 bases and J by 5 bases, and 11 bases separated the two germline ends. This CDR3 has 13 amino acids. Looked up from germline, CDR1 is SGHTA and CDR2 is FQGTGA. Whole-study results and caveats: Matching results from VDJdb favored anti-spike CD8 responses, leaving private and CD4 specificities undetected.

About this clonotype: No antigen is known for it.

This sequence joins TRBV7-3 and TRBJ2-3, with no clear D. This TCR derives from an adult who was a healthcare worker with PCR-confirmed SARS-CoV-2 infection or an uninfected control (not recorded which). The starting material was whole blood, obtained at baseline. CDR3 sequence reads: CASSLTYLDTQYF. The CDR3 region has the DNA TGTGCCAGCAGCCTTACGTATCTAGATACGCAGTATTTT. The full variable domain, completed using reference TRBV7-3 and TRBJ2-3, is GAGVSQTPSNKVTEKGKYVELRCDPISGHTALYWYRQSLGQGPEFLIYFQGTGAADDSGLPNDRFFAVRPEGSVSTLKIQRTERGDSAVYLCASSLTYLDTQYFGPGTRLTVL.